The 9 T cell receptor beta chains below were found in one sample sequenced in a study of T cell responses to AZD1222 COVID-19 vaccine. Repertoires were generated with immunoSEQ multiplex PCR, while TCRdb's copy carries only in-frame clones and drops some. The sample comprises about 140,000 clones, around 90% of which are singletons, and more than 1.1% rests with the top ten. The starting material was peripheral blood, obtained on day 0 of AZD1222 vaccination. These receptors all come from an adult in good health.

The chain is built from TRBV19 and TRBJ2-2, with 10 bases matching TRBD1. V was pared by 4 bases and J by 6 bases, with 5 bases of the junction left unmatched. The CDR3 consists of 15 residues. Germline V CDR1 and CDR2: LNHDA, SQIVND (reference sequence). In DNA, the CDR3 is TGTGCCAGTAGTAGGTCGGGACAGGGGTCCGGGGAGCTGTTTTTT. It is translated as CASSRSGQGSGELFF.

CDR3 DNA: TGTGCCAGCAGTCCTACAGGGTCCCCCCTTCCGAACACTGAAGCTTTCTTT. Its translation: CASSPTGSPLPNTEAFF. V gene TRBV6-6 combines with J gene TRBJ1-1, with a weak D call TRBD1 (6 bases). Trimming stripped 5 bases from V and 1 base from J, with 20 bases between. Germline CDR1 MNHNY, CDR2 SVGAGI (reference sequence). The CDR3 totals 17 residues.

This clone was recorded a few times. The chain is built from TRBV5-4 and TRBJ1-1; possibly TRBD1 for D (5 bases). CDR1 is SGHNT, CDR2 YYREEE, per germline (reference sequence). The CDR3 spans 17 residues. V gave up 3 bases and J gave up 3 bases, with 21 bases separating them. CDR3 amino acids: CASSSQPGLPSHTEAFF. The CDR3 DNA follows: TGTGCCAGCAGCTCACAACCGGGACTCCCTAGTCACACTGAAGCTTTCTTT. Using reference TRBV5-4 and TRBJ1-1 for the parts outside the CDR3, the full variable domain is ETGVTQSPTHLIKTRGQQVTLRCSSQSGHNTVSWYQQALGQGPQFIFQYYREEENGRGNFPPRFSGLQFPNYSSELNVNALELDDSALYLCASSSQPGLPSHTEAFFGQGTRLTVV.

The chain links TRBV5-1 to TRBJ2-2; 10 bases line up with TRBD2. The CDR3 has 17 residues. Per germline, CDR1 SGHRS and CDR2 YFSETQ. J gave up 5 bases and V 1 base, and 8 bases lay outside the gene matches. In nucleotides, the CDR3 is TGCGCCAGCAGCTTGACAGCGGGAGGGCCTCGAACCGGGGAGCTGTTTTTT. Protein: CASSLTAGGPRTGELFF.

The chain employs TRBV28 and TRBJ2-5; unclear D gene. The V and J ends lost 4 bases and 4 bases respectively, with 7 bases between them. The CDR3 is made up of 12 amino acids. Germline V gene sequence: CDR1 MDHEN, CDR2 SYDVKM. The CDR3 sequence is CASSSHLETQYF. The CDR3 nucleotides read TGTGCCAGCAGTTCACATTTAGAGACCCAGTACTTC.

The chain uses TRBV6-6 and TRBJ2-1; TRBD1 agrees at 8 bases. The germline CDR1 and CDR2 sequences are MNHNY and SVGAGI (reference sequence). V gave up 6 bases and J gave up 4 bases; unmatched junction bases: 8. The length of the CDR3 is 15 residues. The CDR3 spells CASSFGQGGYNEQFF. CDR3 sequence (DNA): TGTGCCAGCAGCTTTGGACAGGGTGGGTACAATGAGCAGTTCTTC.

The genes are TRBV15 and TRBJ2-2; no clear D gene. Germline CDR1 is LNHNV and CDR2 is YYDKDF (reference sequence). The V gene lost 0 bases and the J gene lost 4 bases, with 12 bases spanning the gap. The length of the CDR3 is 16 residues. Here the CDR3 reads CATSRDRRRGTGELFF. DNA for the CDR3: TGTGCCACCAGCAGAGATCGTCGGCGTGGCACCGGGGAGCTGTTTTTT.

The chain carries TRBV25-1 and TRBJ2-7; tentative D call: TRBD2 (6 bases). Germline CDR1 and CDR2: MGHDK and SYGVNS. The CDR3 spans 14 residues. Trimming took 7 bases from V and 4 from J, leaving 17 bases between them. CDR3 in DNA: TGTGCCAGCACCTTGACGGAGGGCCCATACGAGCAGTACTTC. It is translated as CASTLTEGPYEQYF.

The CDR3 reads CASSPPGLRGTEAFF. For the CDR3, the DNA is TGTGCCAGCAGTCCCCCGGGGCTACGTGGCACTGAAGCTTTCTTT. V gene TRBV28 combines with J gene TRBJ1-1; TRBD1 is a possible D gene (5 bases). Trimming shortened V by 5 bases and J by 4 bases, and 17 bases separated the two germline ends. Per germline, CDR1 MDHEN and CDR2 SYDVKM. The CDR3 contains 15 residues.